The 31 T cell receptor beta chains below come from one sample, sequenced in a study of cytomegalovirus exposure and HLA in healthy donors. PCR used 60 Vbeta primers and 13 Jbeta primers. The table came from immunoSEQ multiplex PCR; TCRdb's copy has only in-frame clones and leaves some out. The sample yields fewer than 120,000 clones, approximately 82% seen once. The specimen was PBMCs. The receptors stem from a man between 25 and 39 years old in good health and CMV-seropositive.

CDR3 region: CASKGQFNQPQHF. The CDR3 bases are TGTGCCAGTAAAGGACAGTTCAATCAGCCCCAGCATTTT. The gene calls are TRBV2 and TRBJ1-5; perhaps TRBD1 as D (6 bases). The CDR3 loop spans 13 amino acids. V lost 9 bases, J lost 3 bases, and 12 bases lay in between. Germline CDR1 reads SNHLY; CDR2 reads FYNNEI. The full variable domain, in which reference TRBV2 and TRBJ1-5 provide the parts outside the CDR3, is EPEVTQTPSHQVTQMGQEVILRCVPISNHLYFYWYRQILGQKVEFLVSFYNNEISEKSEIFDDQFSVERPDGSNFTLKIRSTKLEDSAMYFCASKGQFNQPQHFGDGTRLSIL.

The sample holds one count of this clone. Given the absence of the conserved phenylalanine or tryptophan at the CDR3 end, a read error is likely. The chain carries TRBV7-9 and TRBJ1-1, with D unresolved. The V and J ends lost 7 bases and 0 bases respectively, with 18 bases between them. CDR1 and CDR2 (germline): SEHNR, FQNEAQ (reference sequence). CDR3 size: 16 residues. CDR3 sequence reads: CASTMGPGGVNTEAFL. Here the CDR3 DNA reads TGTGCCAGCACCATGGGCCCCGGCGGGGTGAACACTGAAGCTTTCCTT.

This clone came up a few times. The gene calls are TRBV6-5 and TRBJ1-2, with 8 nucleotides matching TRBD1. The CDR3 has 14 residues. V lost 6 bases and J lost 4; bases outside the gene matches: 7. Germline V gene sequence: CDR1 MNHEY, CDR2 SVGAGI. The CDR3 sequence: CASRTGQGSYGYTF. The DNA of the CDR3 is TGTGCCAGCAGAACCGGACAGGGCTCCTATGGCTACACCTTC.

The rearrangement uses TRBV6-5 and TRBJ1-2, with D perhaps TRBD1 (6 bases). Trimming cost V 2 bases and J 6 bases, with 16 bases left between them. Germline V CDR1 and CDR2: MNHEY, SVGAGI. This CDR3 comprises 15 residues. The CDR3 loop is CASSYAVRGGHGYTF. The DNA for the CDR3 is TGTGCCAGCAGTTACGCGGTGCGTGGGGGCCATGGCTACACCTTC.

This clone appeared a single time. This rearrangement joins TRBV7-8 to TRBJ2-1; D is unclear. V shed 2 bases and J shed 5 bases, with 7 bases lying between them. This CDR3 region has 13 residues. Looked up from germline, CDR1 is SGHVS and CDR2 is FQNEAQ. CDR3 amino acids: CASSLYGNNEQFF. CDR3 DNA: TGTGCCAGCAGCTTATACGGTAACAATGAGCAGTTCTTC.

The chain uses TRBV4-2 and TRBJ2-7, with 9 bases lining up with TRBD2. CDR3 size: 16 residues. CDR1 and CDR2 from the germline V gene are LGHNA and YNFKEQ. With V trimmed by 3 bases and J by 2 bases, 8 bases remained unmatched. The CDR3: CASSQVTSGLTYEQYF. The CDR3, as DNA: TGTGCCAGCAGCCAGGTGACTAGCGGCCTAACCTACGAGCAGTACTTC.

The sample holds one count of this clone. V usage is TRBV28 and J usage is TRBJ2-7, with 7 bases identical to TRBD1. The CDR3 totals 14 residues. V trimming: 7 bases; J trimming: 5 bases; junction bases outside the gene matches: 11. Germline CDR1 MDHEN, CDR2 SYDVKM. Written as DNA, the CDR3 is TGTGCCAGCATTCCCGGTGACAGGGCCCACGAGCAGTACTTC. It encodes CASIPGDRAHEQYF. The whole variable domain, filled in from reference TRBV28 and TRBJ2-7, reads DVKVTQSSRYLVKRTGEKVFLECVQDMDHENMFWYRQDPGLGLRLIYFSYDVKMKEKGDIPEGYSVSREKKERFSLILESASTNQTSMYLCASIPGDRAHEQYFGPGTRLTVT.

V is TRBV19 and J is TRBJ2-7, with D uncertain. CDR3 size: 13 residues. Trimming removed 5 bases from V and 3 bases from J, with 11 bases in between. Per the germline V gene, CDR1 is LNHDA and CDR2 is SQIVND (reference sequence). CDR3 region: CASSAAFYYEQYF. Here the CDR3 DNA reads TGTGCCAGTAGTGCCGCGTTTTACTACGAGCAGTACTTC.

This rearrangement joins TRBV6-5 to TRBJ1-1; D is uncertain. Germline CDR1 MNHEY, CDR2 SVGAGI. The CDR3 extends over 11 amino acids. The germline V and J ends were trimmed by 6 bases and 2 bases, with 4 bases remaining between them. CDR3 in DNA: TGTGCCAGCAGGACTAACACTGAAGCTTTCTTT. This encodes CASRTNTEAFF.

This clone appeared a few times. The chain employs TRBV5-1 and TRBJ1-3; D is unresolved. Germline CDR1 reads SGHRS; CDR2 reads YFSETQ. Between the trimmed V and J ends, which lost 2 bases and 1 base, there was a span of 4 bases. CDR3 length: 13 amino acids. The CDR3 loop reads CASSFLSGNTIYF. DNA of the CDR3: TGCGCCAGCAGCTTCCTATCTGGAAACACCATATATTTT.

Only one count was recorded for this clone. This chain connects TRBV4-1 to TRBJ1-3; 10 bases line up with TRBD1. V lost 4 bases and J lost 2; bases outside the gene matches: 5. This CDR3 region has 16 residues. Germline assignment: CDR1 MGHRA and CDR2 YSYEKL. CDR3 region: CASSRPGQGPGNTIYF. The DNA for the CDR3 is TGCGCCAGCAGCCGCCCGGGACAGGGGCCTGGAAACACCATATATTTT.

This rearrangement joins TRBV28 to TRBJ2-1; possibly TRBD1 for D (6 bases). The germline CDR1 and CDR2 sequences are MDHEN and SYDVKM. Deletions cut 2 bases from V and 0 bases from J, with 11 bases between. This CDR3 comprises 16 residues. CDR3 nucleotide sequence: TGTGCCAGCAGTTTAGTGGGACAACCCTCCTACAATGAGCAGTTCTTC. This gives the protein CASSLVGQPSYNEQFF.

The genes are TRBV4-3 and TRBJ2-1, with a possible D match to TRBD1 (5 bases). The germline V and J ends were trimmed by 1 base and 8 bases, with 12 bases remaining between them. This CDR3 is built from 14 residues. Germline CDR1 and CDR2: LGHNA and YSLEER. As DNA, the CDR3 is TGCGCCAGCAGCCAAGGTCAGGGTAGGGATGAGCAGTTCTTC. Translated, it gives CASSQGQGRDEQFF.

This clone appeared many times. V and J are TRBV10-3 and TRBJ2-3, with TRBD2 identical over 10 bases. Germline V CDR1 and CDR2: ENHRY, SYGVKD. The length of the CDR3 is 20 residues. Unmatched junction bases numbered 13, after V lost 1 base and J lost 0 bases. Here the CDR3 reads CAISELGKRGGPSSTDTQYF. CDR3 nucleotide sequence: TGTGCCATCAGTGAGTTGGGTAAGCGGGGGGGCCCCTCAAGCACAGATACGCAGTATTTT.

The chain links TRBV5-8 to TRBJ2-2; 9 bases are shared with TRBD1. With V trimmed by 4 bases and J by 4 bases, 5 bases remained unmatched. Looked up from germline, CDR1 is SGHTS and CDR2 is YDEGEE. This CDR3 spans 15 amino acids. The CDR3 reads CASSPGTGLTGELFF. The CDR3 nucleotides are TGTGCCAGCAGCCCCGGGACAGGGCTCACCGGGGAGCTGTTTTTT.

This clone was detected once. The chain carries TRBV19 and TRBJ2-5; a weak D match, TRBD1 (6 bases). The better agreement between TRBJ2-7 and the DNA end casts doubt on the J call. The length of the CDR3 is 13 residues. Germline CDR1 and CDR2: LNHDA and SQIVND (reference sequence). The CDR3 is CASSMRGSYEQYF. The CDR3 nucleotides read TGTGCCAGTAGTATGAGGGGGAGCTACGAGCAGTACTTC.

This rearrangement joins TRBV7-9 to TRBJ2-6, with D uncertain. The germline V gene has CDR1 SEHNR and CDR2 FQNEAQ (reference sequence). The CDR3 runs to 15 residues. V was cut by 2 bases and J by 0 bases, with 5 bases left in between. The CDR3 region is CASSLIHSGANVLTF. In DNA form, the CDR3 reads TGTGCCAGCAGCTTAATTCACTCTGGGGCCAACGTCCTGACTTTC.

The CDR3 coding sequence is TGCAGTGCTAGGGGGAGGGCTGAAGCTTTCTTT. It yields the protein CSARGRAEAFF. This chain uses TRBV20-1 with TRBJ1-1; D is uncertain. The V gene lost 3 bases and the J gene lost 6 bases, with 8 bases spanning the gap. Germline V gene lookup returns CDR1 DFQATT and CDR2 SNEGSKA (reference sequence). The CDR3 runs to 11 residues.

The CDR3: CASCGVLTDTQYF. The CDR3 coding sequence is TGTGCCAGTTGCGGGGTTCTCACAGATACGCAGTATTTT. The chain combines TRBV28 with TRBJ2-3, with a possible D match to TRBD2 (6 bases). V was shortened by 9 bases and J by 2 bases, with 12 bases between the two germline ends. The CDR3 runs to 13 residues. Germline V gene lookup returns CDR1 MDHEN and CDR2 SYDVKM.

The CDR3 nucleotides read TGTGCCAGCAGTTCCAGGGGATCGGACACTGAAGCTTTCTTT. As protein: CASSSRGSDTEAFF. The chain combines TRBV11-3 with TRBJ1-1; D perhaps matches TRBD1 (6 bases). Deletions cut 6 bases from V and 3 bases from J, with 14 bases between. The CDR3 runs to 14 residues. From germline, CDR1 is SGHNT and CDR2 YENEEA.

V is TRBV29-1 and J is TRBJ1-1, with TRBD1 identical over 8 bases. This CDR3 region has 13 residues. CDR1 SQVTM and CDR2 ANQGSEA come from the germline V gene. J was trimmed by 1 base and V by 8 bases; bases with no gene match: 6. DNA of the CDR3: TGCAGCACGCGACAGGGGTCGAACACTGAAGCTTTCTTT. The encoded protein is CSTRQGSNTEAFF.

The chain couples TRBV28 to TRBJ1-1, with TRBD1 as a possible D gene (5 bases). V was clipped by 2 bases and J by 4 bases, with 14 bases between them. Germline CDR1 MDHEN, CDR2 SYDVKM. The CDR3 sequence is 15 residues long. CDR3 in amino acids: CASSLKALGGTEAFF. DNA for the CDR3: TGTGCCAGCAGTTTAAAGGCCCTCGGGGGCACTGAAGCTTTCTTT.

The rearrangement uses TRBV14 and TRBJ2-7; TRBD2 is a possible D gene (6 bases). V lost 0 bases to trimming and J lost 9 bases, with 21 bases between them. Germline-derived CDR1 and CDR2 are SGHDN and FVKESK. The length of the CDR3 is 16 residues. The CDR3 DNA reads TGTGCCAGCAGCCAAGACGGGGTTCTGACGGGACTCGGGCAGTACTTC. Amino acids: CASSQDGVLTGLGQYF.

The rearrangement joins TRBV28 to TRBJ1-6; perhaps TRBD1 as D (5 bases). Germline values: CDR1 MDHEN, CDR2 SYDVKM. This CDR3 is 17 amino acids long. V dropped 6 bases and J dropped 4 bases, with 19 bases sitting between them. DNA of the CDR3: TGTGCCAGCAGCCGCGGGACGGGGACGCCTTATAATTCACCCCTCCACTTT. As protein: CASSRGTGTPYNSPLHF.

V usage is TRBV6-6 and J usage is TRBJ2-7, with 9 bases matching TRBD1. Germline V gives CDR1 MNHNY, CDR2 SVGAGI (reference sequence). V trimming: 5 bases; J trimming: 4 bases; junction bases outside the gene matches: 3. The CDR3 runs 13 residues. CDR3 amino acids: CASSPGTGYEQYF. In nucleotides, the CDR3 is TGTGCCAGCAGTCCCGGGACAGGGTACGAGCAGTACTTC.

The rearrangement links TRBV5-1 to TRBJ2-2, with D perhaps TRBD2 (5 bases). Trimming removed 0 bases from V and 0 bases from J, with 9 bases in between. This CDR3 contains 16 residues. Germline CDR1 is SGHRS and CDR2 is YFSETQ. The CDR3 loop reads CASSLGLASNTGELFF. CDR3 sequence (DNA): TGCGCCAGCAGCTTGGGGCTAGCATCGAACACCGGGGAGCTGTTTTTT.

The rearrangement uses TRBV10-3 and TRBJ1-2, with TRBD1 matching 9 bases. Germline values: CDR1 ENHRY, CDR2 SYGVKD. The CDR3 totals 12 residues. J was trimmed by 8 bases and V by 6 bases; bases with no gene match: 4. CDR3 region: CAIRRTGEGYTF. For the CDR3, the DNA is TGTGCCATCAGAAGGACAGGGGAAGGCTACACCTTC.

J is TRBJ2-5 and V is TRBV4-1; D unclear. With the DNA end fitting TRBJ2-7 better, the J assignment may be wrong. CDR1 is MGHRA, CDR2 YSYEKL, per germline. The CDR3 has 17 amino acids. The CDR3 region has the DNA TGCGCCAGCAGCCAAGATCATGCGCCGCCAAAATACTACGAGCAGTACTTC. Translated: CASSQDHAPPKYYEQYF.

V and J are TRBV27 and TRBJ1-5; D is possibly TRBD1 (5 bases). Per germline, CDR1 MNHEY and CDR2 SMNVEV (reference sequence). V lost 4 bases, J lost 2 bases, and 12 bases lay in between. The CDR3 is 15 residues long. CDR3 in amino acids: CASSSLGEGNQPQHF. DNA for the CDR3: TGTGCCAGCAGTTCCCTAGGGGAGGGCAATCAGCCCCAGCATTTT.

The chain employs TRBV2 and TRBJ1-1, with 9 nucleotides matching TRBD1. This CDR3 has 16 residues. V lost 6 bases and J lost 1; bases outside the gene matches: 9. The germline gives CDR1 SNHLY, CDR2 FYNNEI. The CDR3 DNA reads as TGTGCCAGCAGCCTACAGGGGGCCGGGCGGAACACTGAAGCTTTCTTT. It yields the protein CASSLQGAGRNTEAFF.

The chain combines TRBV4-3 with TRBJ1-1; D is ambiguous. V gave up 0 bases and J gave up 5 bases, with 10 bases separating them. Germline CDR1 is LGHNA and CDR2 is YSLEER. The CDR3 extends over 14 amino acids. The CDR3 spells CASSQEVGRTEAFF. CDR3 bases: TGCGCCAGCAGCCAAGAGGTGGGGAGAACTGAAGCTTTCTTT.